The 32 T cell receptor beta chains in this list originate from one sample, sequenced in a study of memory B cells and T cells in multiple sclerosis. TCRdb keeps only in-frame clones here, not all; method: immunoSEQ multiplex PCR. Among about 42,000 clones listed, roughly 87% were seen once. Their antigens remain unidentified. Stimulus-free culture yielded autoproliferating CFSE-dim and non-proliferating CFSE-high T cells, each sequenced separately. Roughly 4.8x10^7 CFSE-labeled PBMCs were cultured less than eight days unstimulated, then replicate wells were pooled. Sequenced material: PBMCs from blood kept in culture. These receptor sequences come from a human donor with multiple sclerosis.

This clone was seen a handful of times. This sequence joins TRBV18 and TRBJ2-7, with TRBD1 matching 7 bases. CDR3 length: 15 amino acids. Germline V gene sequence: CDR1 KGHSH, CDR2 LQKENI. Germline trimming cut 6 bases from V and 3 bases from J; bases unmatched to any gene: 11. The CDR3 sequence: CASSADRYAGYEQYF. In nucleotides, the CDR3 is TGTGCCAGCTCGGCGGACAGGTACGCGGGCTACGAGCAGTACTTC. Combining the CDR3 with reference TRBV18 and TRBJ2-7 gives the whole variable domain NAGVMQNPRHLVRRRGQEARLRCSPMKGHSHVYWYRQLPEEGLKFMVYLQKENIIDESGMPKERFSAEFPKEGPSILRIQQVVRGDSAAYFCASSADRYAGYEQYFGPGTRLTVT.

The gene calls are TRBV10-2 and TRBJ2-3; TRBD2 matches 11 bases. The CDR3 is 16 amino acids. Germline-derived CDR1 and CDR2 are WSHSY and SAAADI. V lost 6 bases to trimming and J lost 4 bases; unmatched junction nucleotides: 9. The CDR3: CASRGWELAGADTQYF. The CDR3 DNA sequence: TGCGCCAGCAGGGGGTGGGAACTAGCGGGGGCAGATACGCAGTATTTT.

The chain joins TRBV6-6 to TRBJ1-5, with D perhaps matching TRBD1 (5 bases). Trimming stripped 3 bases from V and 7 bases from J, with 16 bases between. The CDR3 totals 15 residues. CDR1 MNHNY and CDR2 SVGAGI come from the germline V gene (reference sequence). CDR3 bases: TGTGCCAGCAGTTATGCTGGGGGGTTCGGCCAGCCCCAGCATTTT. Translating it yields CASSYAGGFGQPQHF.

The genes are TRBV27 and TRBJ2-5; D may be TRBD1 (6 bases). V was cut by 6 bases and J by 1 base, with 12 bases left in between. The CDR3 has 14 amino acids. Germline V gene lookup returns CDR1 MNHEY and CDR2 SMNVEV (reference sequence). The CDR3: CASRDRFIQETQYF. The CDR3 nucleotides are TGTGCCAGCAGAGACAGGTTTATCCAAGAGACCCAGTACTTC.

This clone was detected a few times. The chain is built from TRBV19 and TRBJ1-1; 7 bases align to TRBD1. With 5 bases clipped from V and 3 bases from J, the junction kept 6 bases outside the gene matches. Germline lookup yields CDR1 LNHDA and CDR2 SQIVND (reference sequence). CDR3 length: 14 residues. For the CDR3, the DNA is TGTGCCAGTAGTCTCCAGGGGGGGTACACTGAAGCTTTCTTT. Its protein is CASSLQGGYTEAFF.

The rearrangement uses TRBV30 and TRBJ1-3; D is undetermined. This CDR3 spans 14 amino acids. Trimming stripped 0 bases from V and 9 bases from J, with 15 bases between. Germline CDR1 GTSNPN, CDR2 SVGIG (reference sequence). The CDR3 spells CAWSVSYGESTIYF. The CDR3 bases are TGTGCCTGGAGTGTAAGTTACGGGGAAAGCACCATATATTTT.

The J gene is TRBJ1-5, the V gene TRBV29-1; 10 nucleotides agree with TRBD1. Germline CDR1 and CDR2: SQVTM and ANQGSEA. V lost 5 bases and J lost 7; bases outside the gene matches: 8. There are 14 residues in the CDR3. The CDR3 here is CSVLGQGNGQPQHF. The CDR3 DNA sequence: TGCAGCGTTTTGGGACAGGGGAACGGGCAGCCCCAGCATTTT. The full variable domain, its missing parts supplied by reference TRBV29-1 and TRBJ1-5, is SAVISQKPSRDICQRGTSLTIQCQVDSQVTMMFWYRQQPGQSLTLIATANQGSEATYESGFVIDKFPISRPNLTFSTLTVSNMSPEDSSIYLCSVLGQGNGQPQHFGDGTRLSIL.

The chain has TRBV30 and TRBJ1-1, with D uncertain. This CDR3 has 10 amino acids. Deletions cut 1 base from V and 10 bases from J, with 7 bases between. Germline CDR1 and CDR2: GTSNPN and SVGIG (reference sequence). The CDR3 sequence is CAWSARGAFF. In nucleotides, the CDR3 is TGTGCCTGGAGTGCCCGGGGAGCTTTCTTT.

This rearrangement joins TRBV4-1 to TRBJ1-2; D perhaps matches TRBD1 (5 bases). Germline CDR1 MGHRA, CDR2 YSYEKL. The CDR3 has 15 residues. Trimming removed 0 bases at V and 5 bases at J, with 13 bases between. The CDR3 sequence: CASSQEGEAGYGYTF. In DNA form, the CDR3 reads TGCGCCAGCAGCCAAGAGGGGGAGGCTGGGTATGGCTACACCTTC.

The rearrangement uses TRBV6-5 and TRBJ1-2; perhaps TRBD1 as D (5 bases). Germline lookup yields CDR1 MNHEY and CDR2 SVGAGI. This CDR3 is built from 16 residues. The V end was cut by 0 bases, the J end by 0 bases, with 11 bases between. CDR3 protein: CASSYSYTGANYGYTF. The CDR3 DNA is TGTGCCAGCAGTTACTCGTACACAGGAGCTAACTATGGCTACACCTTC.

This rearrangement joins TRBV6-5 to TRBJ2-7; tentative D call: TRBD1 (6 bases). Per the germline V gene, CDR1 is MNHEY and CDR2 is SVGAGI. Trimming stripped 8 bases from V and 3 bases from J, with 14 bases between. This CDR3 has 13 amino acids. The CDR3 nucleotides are TGTGCCAGCTTGGACAGCTACAACTACGAGCAGTACTTC. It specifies CASLDSYNYEQYF.

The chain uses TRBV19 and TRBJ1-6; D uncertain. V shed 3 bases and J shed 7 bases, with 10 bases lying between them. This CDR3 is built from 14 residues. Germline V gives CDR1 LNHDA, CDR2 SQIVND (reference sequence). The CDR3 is CASSIQVRNSPLHF. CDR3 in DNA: TGTGCCAGTAGTATCCAGGTGCGGAATTCACCCCTCCACTTT. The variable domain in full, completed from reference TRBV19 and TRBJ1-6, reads DGGITQSPKYLFRKEGQNVTLSCEQNLNHDAMYWYRQDPGQGLRLIYYSQIVNDFQKGDIAEGYSVSREKKESFPLTVTSAQKNPTAFYLCASSIQVRNSPLHFGNGTRLTVT.

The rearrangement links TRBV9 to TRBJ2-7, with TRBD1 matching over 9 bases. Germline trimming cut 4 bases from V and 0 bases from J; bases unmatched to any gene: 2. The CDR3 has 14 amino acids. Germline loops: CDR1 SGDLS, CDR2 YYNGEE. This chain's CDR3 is CASSSGQGSYEQYF. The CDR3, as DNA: TGTGCCAGCAGCTCGGGACAGGGCTCCTACGAGCAGTACTTC.

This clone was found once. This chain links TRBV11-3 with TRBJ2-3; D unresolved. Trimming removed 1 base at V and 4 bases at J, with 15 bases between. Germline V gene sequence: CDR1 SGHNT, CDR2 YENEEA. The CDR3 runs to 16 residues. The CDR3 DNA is TGTGCCAGCAGCTTAGGGGAAACTGGAAAAGCAGATACGCAGTATTTT. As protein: CASSLGETGKADTQYF.

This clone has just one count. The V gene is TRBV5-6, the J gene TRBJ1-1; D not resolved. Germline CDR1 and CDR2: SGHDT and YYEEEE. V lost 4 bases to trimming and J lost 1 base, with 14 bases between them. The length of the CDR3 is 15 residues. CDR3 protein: CASSGNYRQNTEAFF. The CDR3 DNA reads TGTGCCAGCAGCGGGAATTACCGTCAGAACACTGAAGCTTTCTTT. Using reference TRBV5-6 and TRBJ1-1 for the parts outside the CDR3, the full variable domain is DAGVTQSPTHLIKTRGQQVTLRCSPKSGHDTVSWYQQALGQGPQFIFQYYEEEERQRGNFPDRFSGHQFPNYSSELNVNALLLGDSALYLCASSGNYRQNTEAFFGQGTRLTVV.

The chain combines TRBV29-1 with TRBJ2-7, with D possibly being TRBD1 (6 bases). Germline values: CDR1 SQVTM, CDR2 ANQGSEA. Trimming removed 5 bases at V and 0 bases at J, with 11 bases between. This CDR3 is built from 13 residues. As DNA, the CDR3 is TGCAGCGTTAACAAGGACAGCTCCTACGAGCAGTACTTC. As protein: CSVNKDSSYEQYF.

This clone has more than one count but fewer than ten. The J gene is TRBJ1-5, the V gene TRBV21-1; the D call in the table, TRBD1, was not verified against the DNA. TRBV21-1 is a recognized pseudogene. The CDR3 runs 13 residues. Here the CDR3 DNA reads TGTGCCAGCAGCAAAATGACACATCGGCCCCAGCATTTT. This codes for CASSKMTHRPQHF.

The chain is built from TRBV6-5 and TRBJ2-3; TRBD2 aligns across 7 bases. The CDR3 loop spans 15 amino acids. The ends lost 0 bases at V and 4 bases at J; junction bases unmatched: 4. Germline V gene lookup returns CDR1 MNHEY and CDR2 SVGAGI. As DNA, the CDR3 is TGTGCCAGCAGTTACTCTACCGGACTAGCAGATACGCAGTATTTT. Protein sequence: CASSYSTGLADTQYF.

This chain's CDR3 is CASSSPTDTQYF. CDR3 bases: TGTGCCAGCAGCAGCCCCACAGATACGCAGTATTTT. J is TRBJ2-3 and V is TRBV5-6, with no clear D. The V gene lost 4 bases and the J gene lost 2 bases, with 5 bases spanning the gap. The CDR3 is 12 amino acids. Per the germline V gene, CDR1 is SGHDT and CDR2 is YYEEEE.

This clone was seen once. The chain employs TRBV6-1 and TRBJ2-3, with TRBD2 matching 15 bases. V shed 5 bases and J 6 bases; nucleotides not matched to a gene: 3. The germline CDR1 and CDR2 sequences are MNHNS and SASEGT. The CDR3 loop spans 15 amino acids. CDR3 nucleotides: TGTGCCAGCAGTCGGACTAGCGGGGGGGGCGATACGCAGTATTTT. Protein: CASSRTSGGGDTQYF.

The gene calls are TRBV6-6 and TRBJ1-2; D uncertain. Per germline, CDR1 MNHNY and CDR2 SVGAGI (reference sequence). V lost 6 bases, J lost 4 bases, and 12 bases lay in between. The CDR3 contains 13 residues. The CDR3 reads CASSKTSLYGYTF. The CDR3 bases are TGTGCCAGCAGCAAGACATCACTCTATGGCTACACCTTC.

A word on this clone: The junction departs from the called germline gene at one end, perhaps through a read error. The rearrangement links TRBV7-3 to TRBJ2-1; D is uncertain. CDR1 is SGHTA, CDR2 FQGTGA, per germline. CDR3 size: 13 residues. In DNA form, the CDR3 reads TGTACCAGCAGCCTAAACTCCTACAATGAGCAGTTCTTC. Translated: CTSSLNSYNEQFF.

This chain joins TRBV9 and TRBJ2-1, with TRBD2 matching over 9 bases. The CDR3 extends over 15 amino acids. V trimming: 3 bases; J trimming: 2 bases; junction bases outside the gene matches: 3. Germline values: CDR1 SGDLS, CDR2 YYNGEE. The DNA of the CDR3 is TGTGCCAGCAGCGCTAGCGGGGCCCCCTACAATGAGCAGTTCTTC. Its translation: CASSASGAPYNEQFF.

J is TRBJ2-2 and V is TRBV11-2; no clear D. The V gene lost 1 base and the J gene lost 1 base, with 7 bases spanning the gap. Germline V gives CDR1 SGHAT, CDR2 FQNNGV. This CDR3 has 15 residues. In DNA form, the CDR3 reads TGTGCCAGCAGCTTAGGGCACCGGAACACCGGGGAGCTGTTTTTT. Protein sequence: CASSLGHRNTGELFF.

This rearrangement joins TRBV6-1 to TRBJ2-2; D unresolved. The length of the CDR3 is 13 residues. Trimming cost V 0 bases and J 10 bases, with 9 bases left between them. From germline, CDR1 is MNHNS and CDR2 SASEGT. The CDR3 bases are TGTGCCAGCAGTGAAGCGCTGGGTGAGGAGCTGTTTTTT. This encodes CASSEALGEELFF.

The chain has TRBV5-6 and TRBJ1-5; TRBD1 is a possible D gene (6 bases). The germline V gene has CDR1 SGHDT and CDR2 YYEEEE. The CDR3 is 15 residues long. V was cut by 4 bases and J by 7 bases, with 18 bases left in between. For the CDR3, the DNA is TGTGCCAGCAGCCAGGCCAGGGGATCGGGGCAGCCCCAGCATTTT. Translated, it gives CASSQARGSGQPQHF.

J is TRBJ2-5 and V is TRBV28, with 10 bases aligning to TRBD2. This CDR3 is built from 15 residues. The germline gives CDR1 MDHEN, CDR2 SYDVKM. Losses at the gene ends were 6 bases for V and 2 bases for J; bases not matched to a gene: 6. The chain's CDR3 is CASRVAGGPQETQYF. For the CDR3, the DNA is TGTGCCAGCAGGGTAGCGGGGGGCCCTCAAGAGACCCAGTACTTC.

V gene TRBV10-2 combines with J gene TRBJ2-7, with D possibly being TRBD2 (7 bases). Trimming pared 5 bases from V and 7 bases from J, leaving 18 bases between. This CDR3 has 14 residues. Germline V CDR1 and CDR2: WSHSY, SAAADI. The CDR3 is CASSPNYREGEQYF. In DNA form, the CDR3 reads TGCGCCAGCAGTCCCAATTACAGGGAGGGGGAGCAGTACTTC.

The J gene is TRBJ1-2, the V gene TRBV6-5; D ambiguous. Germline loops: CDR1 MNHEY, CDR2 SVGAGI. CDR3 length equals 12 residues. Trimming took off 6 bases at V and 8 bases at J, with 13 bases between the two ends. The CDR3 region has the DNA TGTGCCAGCAGACCCGTGGCCGGCGGCTACACCTTC. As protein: CASRPVAGGYTF.

CDR3 protein: CASSRTPSTGELFF. The CDR3 DNA reads as TGTGCCAGCAGCCGAACCCCTAGCACCGGGGAGCTGTTTTTT. V and J are TRBV7-6 and TRBJ2-2, with D unclear. Germline assignment: CDR1 SGHVS and CDR2 FNYEAQ. V lost 5 bases and J 4 bases, leaving 11 bases between the germline ends. The CDR3 length is 14 residues.

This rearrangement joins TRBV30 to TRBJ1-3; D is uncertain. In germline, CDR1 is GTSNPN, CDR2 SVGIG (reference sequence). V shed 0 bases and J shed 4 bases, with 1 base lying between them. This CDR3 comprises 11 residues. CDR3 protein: CAWSVGNTIYF. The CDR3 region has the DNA TGTGCCTGGAGTGTGGGAAACACCATATATTTT.

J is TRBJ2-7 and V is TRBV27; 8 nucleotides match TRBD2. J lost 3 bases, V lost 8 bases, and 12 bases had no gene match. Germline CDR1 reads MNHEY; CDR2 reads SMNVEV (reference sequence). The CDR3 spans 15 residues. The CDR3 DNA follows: TGTGCCAGCCACGCTCCGGGACTAGGGTTCTACGAGCAGTACTTC. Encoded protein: CASHAPGLGFYEQYF.